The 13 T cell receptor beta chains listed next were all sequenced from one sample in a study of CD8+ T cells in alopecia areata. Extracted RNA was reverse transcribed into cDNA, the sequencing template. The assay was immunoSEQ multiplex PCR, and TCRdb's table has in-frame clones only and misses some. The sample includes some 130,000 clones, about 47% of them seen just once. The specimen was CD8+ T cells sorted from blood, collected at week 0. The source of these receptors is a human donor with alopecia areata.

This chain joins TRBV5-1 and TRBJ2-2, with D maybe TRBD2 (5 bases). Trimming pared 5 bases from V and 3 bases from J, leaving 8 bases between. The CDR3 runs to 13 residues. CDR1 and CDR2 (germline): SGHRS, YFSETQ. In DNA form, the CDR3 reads TGCGCCAGCAGTGTCGGGGACACCGGGGAGCTGTTTTTT. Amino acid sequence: CASSVGDTGELFF.

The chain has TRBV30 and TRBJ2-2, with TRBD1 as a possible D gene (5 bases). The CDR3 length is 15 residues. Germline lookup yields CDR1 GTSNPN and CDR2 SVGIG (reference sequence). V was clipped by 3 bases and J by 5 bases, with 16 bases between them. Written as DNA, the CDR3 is TGTGCCTGGAGGGGGCTCGGCAGGGCTACCGGGGAGCTGTTTTTT. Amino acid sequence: CAWRGLGRATGELFF.

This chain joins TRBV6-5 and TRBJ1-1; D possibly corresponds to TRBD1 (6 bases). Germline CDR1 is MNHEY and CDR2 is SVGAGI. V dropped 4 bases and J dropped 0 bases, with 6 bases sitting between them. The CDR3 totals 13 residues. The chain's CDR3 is CASSWTVNTEAFF. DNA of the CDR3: TGTGCCAGCAGTTGGACAGTGAACACTGAAGCTTTCTTT.

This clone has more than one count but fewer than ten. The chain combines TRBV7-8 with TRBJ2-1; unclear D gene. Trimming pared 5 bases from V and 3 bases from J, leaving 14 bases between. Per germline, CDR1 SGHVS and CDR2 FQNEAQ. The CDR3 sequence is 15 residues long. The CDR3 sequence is CASSGAPLDYNEQFF. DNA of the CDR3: TGTGCCAGCAGCGGAGCCCCGTTGGACTACAATGAGCAGTTCTTC. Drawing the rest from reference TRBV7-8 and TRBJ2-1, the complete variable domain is GAGVSQSPRYKVAKRGQDVALRCDPISGHVSLFWYQQALGQGPEFLTYFQNEAQLDKSGLPSDRFFAERPEGSVSTLKIQRTQQEDSAVYLCASSGAPLDYNEQFFGPGTRLTVL.

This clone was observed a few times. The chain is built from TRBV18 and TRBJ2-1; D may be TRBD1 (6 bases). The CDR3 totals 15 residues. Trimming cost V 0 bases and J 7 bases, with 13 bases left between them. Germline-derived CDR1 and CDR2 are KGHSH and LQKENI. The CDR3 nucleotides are TGTGCCAGCTCACCACCGGGGGCTAGGGGGAATGAGCAGTTCTTC. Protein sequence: CASSPPGARGNEQFF.

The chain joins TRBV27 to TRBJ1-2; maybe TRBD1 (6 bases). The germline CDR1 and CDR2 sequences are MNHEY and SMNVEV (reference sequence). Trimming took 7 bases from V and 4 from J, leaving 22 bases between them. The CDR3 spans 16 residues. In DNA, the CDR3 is TGTGCCAGCAACCCAGCTCCCGGGGGCGGCGCCTATGGCTACACCTTC. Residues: CASNPAPGGGAYGYTF.

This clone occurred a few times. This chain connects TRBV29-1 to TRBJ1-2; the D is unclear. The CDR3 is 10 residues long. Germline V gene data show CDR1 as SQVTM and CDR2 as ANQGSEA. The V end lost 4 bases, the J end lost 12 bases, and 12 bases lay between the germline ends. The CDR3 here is CSVGWPDHTF. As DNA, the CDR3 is TGCAGCGTTGGCTGGCCAGACCACACCTTC. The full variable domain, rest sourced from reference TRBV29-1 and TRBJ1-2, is SAVISQKPSRDICQRGTSLTIQCQVDSQVTMMFWYRQQPGQSLTLIATANQGSEATYESGFVIDKFPISRPNLTFSTLTVSNMSPEDSSIYLCSVGWPDHTFGSGTRLTVV.

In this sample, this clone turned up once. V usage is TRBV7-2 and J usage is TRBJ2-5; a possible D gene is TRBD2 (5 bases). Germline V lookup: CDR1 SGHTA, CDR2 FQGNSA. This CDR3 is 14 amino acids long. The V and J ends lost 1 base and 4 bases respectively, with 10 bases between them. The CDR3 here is CASSLVEVRETQYF. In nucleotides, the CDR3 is TGTGCCAGCAGCTTAGTGGAGGTCAGAGAGACCCAGTACTTC.

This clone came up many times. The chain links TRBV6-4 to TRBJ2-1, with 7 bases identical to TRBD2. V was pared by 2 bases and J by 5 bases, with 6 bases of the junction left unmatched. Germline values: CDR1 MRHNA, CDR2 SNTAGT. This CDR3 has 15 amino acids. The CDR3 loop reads CASSDDGEGHNEQFF. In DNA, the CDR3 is TGTGCCAGCAGTGACGACGGGGAGGGGCACAATGAGCAGTTCTTC.

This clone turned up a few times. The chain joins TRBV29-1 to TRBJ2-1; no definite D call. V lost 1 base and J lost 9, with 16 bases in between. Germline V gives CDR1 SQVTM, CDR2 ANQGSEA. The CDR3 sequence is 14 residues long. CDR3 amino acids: CSVEVGEGLGEQFF. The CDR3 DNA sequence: TGCAGCGTTGAAGTTGGAGAAGGCCTCGGTGAGCAGTTCTTC.

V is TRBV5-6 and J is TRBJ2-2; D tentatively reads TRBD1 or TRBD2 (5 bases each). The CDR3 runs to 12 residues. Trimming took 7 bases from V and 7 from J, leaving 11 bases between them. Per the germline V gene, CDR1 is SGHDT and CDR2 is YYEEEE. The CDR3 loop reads CASSGGIGELFF. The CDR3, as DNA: TGTGCCAGCTCTGGGGGTATCGGGGAGCTGTTTTTT.

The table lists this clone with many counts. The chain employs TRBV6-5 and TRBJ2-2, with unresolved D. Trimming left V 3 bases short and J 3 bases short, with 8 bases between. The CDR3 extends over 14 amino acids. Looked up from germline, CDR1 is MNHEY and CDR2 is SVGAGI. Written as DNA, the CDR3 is TGTGCCAGCAGTTATTCCCGGGACACCGGGGAGCTGTTTTTT. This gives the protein CASSYSRDTGELFF.

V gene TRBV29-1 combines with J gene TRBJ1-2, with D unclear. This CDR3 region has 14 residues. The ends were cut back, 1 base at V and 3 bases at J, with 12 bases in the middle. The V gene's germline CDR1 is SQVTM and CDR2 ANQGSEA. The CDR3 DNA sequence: TGCAGCGTTGAAGTTCGCGGGGAGGACTATGGCTACACCTTC. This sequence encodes CSVEVRGEDYGYTF. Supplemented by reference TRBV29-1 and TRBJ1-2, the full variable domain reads SAVISQKPSRDICQRGTSLTIQCQVDSQVTMMFWYRQQPGQSLTLIATANQGSEATYESGFVIDKFPISRPNLTFSTLTVSNMSPEDSSIYLCSVEVRGEDYGYTFGSGTRLTVV.